The text below deals with one T cell receptor (beta chain). The target antigen is unknown. The sample is drawn from a study of pediatric ulcerative colitis. This CDR3 contains 15 residues. Germline lookup yields CDR1 MNHNS and CDR2 SASEGT. V was pared by 8 bases and J by 5 bases, with 19 bases between. Sequencing was at survey level. The table came from immunoSEQ multiplex PCR; TCRdb's copy has only in-frame clones and leaves some out. The data show about 40,000 clones, 75% seen once. The rectum was sampled with one to two pinch biopsies at colonoscopy. General study points: No controls had the two rectal clonotypes shared by ulcerative colitis patients.

Source material: gut tissue. V usage is TRBV6-1 and J usage is TRBJ1-5, with D perhaps matching TRBD1 (5 bases). The sequence came from a boy aged 10-17 years with severe ulcerative colitis. CDR3 sequence reads: CASLPGLHQHQPQHF. The CDR3 bases are TGTGCCAGCCTTCCGGGACTCCACCAACATCAGCCCCAGCATTTT.